The source of this T cell receptor (beta chain) is a study of blood T cell repertoires in COVID-19. This clone was seen a single time. Measured with immunoSEQ multiplex PCR; TCRdb has only the in-frame clones, and not every one. The sample consists of about 210,000 clones, approximately 81% of them appearing once. CDR3 length: 13 residues. The V end lost 0 bases, the J end lost 7 bases, and 10 bases lay between the germline ends. The germline gives CDR1 SGDLS, CDR2 YYNGEE. The chain uses TRBV9 and TRBJ1-2; unclear D gene. The sequenced sample was peripheral blood. The source is a woman of 80 years or more with acute or convalescent COVID-19. CDR3 DNA: TGTGCCAGCAGCGTAGAAGGAGGGCCTGGCTACACCTTC. Its translation is CASSVEGGPGYTF. Variable domain in full (rest from reference TRBV9 and TRBJ1-2): DSGVTQTPKHLITATGQRVTLRCSPRSGDLSVYWYQQSLDQGLQFLIQYYNGEERAKGNILERFSAQQFPDLHSELNLSSLELGDSALYFCASSVEGGPGYTFGSGTRLTVV.